This record covers a single TCR beta chain. Antigen specificity is unknown. This table comes from immunoSEQ multiplex PCR, and its TCRdb copy is limited to in-frame clones, with some not included. The data hold about 120,000 clones, with more than 85% observed a single time. The data were obtained in a study of T cell responses to AZD1222 COVID-19 vaccine. Study-wide findings and caveats: Repertoire sampling occurred only after the peak T cell response.

The receptor's source is an adult in good health. The sample was peripheral blood, taken on day 0 of AZD1222 vaccination.

The CDR3 DNA sequence: TGTGCCAGCAGGCTAGCGGGAGAATACAATGAGCAGTTCTTC. Translation: CASRLAGEYNEQFF. This chain connects TRBV6-5 to TRBJ2-1; 10 positions agree with TRBD2. With V trimmed by 6 bases and J by 4 bases, 3 bases remained unmatched. The CDR3 loop spans 14 amino acids. The germline CDR1 and CDR2 sequences are MNHEY and SVGAGI.